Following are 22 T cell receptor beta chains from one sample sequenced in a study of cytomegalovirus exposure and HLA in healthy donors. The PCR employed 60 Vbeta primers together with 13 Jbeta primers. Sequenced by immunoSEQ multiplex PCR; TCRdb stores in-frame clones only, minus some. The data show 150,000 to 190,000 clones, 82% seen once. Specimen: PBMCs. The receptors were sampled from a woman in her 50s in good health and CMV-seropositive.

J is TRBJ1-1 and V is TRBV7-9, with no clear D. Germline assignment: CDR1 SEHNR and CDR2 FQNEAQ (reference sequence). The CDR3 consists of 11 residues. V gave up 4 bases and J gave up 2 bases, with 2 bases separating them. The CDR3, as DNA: TGTGCCAGCAGCTCAAACACTGAAGCTTTCTTT. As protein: CASSSNTEAFF.

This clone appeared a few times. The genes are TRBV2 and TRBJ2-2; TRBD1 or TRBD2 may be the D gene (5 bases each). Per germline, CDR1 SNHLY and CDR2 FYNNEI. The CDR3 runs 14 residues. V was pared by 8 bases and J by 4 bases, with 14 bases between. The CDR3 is CASGGSQGTGELFF. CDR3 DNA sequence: TGTGCCAGCGGTGGGAGCCAGGGCACCGGGGAGCTGTTTTTT.

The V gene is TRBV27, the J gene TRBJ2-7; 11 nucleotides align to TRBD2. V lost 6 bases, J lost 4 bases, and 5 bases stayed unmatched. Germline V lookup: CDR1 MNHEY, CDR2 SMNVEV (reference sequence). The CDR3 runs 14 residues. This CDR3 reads CASRQLAGVYEQYF. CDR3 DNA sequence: TGTGCCAGCAGACAACTAGCGGGGGTTTACGAGCAGTACTTC.

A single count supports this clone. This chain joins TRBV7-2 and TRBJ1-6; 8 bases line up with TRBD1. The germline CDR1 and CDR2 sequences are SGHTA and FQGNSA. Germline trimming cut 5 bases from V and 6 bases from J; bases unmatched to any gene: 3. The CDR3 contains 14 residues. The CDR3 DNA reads TGTGCCAGCAGCGGACAGGGCAGTAATTCACCCCTCCACTTT. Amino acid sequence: CASSGQGSNSPLHF.

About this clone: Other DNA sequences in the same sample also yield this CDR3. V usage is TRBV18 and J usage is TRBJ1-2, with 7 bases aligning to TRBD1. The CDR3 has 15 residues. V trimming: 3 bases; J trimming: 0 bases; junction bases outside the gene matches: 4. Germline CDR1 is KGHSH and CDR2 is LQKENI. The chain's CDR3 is CASSPRGQTNYGYTF. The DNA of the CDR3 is TGTGCCAGCTCACCGAGGGGGCAAACTAACTATGGCTACACCTTC.

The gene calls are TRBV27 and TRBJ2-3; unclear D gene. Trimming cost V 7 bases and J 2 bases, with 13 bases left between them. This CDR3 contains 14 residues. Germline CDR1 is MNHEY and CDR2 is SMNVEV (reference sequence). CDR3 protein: CASKPTSSTDTQYF. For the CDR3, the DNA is TGTGCCAGCAAACCTACGAGCTCCACAGATACGCAGTATTTT.

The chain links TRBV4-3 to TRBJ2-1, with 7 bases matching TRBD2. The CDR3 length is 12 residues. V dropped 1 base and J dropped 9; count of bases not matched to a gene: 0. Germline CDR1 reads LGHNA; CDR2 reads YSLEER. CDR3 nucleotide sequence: TGCGCCAGCAGCCAAGGGGGGGGTGAGCAGTTCTTC. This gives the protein CASSQGGGEQFF.

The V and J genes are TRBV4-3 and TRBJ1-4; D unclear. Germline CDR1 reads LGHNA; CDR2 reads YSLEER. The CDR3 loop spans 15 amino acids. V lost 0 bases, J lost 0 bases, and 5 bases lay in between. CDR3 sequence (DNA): TGCGCCAGCAGCCAAGATTTAGCAACTAATGAAAAACTGTTTTTT. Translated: CASSQDLATNEKLFF.

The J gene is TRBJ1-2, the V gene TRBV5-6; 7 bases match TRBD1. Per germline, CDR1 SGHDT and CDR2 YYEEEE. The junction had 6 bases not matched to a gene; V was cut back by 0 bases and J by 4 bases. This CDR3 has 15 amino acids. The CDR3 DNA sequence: TGTGCCAGCAGCTTGGCAGGGGGAAGAGTCTATGGCTACACCTTC. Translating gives CASSLAGGRVYGYTF.

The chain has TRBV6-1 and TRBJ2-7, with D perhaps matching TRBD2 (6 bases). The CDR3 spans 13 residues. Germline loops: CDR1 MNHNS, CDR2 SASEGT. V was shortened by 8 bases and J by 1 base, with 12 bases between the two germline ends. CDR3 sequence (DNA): TGTGCCAGCTGCCCGGGGGAGTCCTACGAGCAGTACTTC. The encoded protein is CASCPGESYEQYF.

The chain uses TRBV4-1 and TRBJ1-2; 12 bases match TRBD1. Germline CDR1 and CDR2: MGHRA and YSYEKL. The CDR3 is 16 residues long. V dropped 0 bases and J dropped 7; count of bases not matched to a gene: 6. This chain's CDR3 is CASSQDGTGGMIGYTF. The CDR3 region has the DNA TGCGCCAGCAGCCAAGATGGGACAGGGGGCATGATTGGCTACACCTTC.

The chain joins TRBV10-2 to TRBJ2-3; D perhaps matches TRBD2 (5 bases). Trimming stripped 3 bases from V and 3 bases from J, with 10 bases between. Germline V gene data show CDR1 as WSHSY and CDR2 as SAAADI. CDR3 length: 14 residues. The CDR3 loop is CASSDIRRTDTQYF. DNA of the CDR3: TGCGCCAGCAGTGATATCAGGAGGACAGATACGCAGTATTTT.

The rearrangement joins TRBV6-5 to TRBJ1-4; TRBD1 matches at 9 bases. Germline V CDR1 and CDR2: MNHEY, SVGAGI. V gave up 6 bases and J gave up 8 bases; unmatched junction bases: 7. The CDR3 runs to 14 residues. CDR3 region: CASRTGGSEEKLFF. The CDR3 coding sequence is TGTGCCAGCAGGACAGGGGGGAGTGAGGAAAAACTGTTTTTT.

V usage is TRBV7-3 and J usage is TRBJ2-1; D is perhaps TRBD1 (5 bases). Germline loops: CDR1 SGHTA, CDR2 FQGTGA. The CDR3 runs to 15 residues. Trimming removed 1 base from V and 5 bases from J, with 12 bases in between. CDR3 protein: CASSLKGRIDNEQFF. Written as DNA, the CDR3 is TGTGCCAGCAGCTTAAAGGGGCGGATAGACAATGAGCAGTTCTTC.

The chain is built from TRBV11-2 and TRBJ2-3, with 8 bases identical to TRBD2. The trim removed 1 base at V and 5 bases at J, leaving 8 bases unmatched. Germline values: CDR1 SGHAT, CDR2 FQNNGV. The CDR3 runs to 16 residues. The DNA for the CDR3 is TGTGCCAGCAGCTTAGTTCCGGGGGGGCCCGGAGATACGCAGTATTTT. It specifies CASSLVPGGPGDTQYF. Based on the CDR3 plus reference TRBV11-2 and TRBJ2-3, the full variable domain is EAGVAQSPRYKIIEKRQSVAFWCNPISGHATLYWYQQILGQGPKLLIQFQNNGVVDDSQLPKDRFSAERLKGVDSTLKIQPAKLEDSAVYLCASSLVPGGPGDTQYFGPGTRLTVL.

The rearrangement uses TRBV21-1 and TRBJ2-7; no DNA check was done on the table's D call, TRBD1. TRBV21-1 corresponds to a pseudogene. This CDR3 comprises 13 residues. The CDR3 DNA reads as TGTGCCAGCAGAGGACAGGGGGCCTACGAGCAGTACTTC. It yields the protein CASRGQGAYEQYF.

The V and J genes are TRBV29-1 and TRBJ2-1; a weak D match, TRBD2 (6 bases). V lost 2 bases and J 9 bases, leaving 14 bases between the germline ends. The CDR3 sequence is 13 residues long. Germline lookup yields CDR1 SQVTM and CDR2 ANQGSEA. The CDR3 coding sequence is TGCAGCGTTGAACTCGCGGGAATCATTGAGCAGTTCTTC. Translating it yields CSVELAGIIEQFF.

DNA of the CDR3: TGTGCCTGGAGTGGGACTAGCGGGGGATTCTCCTACAATGAGCAGTTCTTC. It is translated as CAWSGTSGGFSYNEQFF. V usage is TRBV30 and J usage is TRBJ2-1; 13 bases agree with TRBD2. This CDR3 has 17 residues. J gave up 0 bases and V 1 base, and 3 bases lay outside the gene matches. Germline V gives CDR1 GTSNPN, CDR2 SVGIG (reference sequence).

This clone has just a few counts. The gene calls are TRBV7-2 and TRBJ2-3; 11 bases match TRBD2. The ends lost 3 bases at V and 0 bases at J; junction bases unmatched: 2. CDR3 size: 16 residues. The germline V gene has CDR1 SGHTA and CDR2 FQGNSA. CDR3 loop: CASSFSSGGSTDTQYF. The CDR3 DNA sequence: TGTGCCAGCAGCTTCTCTAGCGGGGGGAGCACAGATACGCAGTATTTT.

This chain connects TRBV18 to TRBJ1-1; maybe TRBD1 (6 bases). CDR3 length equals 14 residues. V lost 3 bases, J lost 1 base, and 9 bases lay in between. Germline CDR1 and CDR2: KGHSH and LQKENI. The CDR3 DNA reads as TGTGCCAGCTCACCGGGGGCAGAGAACACTGAAGCTTTCTTT. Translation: CASSPGAENTEAFF.

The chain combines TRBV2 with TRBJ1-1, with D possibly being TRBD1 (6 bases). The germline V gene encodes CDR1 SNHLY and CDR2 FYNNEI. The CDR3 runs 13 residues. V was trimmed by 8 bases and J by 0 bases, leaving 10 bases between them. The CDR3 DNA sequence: TGTGCCAGCGGAACAGGGATGAACACTGAAGCTTTCTTT. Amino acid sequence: CASGTGMNTEAFF.

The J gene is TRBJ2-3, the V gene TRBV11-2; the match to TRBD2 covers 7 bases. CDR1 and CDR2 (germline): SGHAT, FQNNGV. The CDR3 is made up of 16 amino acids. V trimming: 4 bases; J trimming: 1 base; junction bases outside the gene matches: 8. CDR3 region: CASSSGSGFRTDTQYF. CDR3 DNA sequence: TGTGCCAGCAGCTCGGGTAGCGGGTTCCGCACAGATACGCAGTATTTT.